The present T cell receptor (beta chain) was sequenced within a study of blood T cell repertoires in COVID-19. About the study: Donors in the United States, Italy and Spain gave samples during acute or convalescent COVID-19.

Original analysis: Amplification with reference gene primers provided the estimates of nucleated cell counts. Sequenced by immunoSEQ multiplex PCR; TCRdb stores in-frame clones only, minus some. The V and J calls and clone size were taken over from that table, and D and trimming were inferred from the DNA. The data show 310,000 or so clones, about 88% seen once. This clonotype originated in a man in his sixties or seventies with acute or convalescent COVID-19. Specimen: peripheral blood.

The CDR3 DNA sequence: TGCGCCAGCAGCTTGACCAGCCTACTCCCCGGGGGGGACATTCAGTACTTC. Its translation is CASSLTSLLPGGDIQYF. The rearrangement uses TRBV5-1 and TRBJ2-4; TRBD2 matches at 8 bases. This CDR3 spans 17 amino acids. With 1 base clipped from V and 8 bases from J, the junction kept 14 bases outside the gene matches. The V gene's germline CDR1 is SGHRS and CDR2 YFSETQ. The whole variable domain, filled in from reference TRBV5-1 and TRBJ2-4, reads KAGVTQTPRYLIKTRGQQVTLSCSPISGHRSVSWYQQTPGQGLQFLFEYFSETQRNKGNFPGRFSGRQFSNSRSEMNVSTLELGDSALYLCASSLTSLLPGGDIQYFGAGTRLSVL.